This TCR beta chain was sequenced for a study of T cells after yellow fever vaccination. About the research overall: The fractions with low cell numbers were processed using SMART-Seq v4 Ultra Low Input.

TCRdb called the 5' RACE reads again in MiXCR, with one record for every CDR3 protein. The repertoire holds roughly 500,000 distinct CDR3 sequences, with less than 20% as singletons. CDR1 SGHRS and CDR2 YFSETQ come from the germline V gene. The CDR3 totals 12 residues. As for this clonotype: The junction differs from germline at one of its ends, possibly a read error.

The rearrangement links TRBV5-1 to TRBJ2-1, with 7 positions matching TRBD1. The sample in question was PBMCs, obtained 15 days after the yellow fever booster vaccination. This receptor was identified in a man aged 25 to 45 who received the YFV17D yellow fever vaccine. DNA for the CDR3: TGCGCCAGCAGACGGACAGGCGATGAGCCGTTCTTC. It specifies CASRRTGDEPFF.